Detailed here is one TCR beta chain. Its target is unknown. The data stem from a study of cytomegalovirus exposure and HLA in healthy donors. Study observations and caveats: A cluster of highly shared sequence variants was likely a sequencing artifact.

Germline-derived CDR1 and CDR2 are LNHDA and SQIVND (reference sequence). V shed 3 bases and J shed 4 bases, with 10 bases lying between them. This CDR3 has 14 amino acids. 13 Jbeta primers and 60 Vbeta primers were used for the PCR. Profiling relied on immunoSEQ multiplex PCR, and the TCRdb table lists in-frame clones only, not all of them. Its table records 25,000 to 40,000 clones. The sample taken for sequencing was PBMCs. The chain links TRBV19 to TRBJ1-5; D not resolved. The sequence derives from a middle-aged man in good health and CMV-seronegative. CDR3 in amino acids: CASSIVGENQPQHF. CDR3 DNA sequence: TGTGCCAGTAGTATCGTTGGGGAGAATCAGCCCCAGCATTTT. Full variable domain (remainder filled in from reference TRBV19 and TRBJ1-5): DGGITQSPKYLFRKEGQNVTLSCEQNLNHDAMYWYRQDPGQGLRLIYYSQIVNDFQKGDIAEGYSVSREKKESFPLTVTSAQKNPTAFYLCASSIVGENQPQHFGDGTRLSIL.